This T cell receptor (beta chain) stems from a study of CD8 T cells in Susac syndrome (dated by TCRdb to about 2019). The study in broad terms: Whether CD8+ T cell activation and differentiation in Susac syndrome was antigen driven was tested using repertoire sequencing. The study compared CD8+ T cell repertoire clonality among eleven to twelve healthy donors, around 14 Susac syndrome patients and fewer than 19 multiple sclerosis patients.

RNA was extracted using the RNeasy kit, and roughly 0.5 to 1 ug of the RNA was reverse transcribed with random hexamers. TCR beta CDR3 regions were amplified with the immunoSEQ multiplex PCR assay covering 54 Vbeta and 13 Jbeta segments. Bias from PCR amplification was corrected by using a synthetic template baseline for primer optimization and for computational correction. For the original study's pipeline: Only productive sequences were kept, with reads annotated to V, D and J genes according to IMGT and analyzed in immunoSEQ Analyzer. To calculate clonality, Shannon entropy was normalized by log2 of the number of productive unique sequences and then subtracted from one. For each patient and control, public and private clones were evaluated within the 100 most prevalent clones. Clones were defined as Susac-specific when absent from the healthy and MS cohorts, from fewer than 1,200 published viral clones and from other ImmuneACCESS disease sequences. Using fastp at Q25 and MiXCR, TCRdb reprocessed the public reads and kept productive beta chains. Records with the same CDR3 protein are collapsed into one entry carrying the most frequent genes and DNA. The V and J calls here are based on TCRdb, not the publication. Present in this sample are about 430,000 distinct CDR3 sequences, around 85% of which were seen just once. Jointly, the top ten make up under 0.15% of the sample.

Peripheral blood CD8+ and CD4+ T cells from healthy donors, Susac syndrome patients and multiple sclerosis patients were profiled by high-throughput TCR beta sequencing. The multiple sclerosis controls were treatment-naive patients whose relapsing-remitting disease, either stable or active, fulfilled the revised McDonald criteria. Bulk CD8+ and CD4+ T cells were purified magnetically by negative isolation, whereas CD8+ TEMRA cells were enriched by FACS. Blood was drawn into EDTA tubes, processed within 24 hours, and PBMCs were isolated by density gradient centrifugation. PBMCs intended for TCR sequencing were cryopreserved in liquid nitrogen and were subsequently thawed in a 37 degrees C water bath. A purity of at least 90% was achieved for sorted or isolated CD4+, CD8+ and CD8+ TEMRA cells. Taken from cysteine to phenylalanine, the CDR3 has 14 residues. Only CDR3 DNA is held: 42 bases, read in frame from base 1. Reading the germline V gene gives CDR1 MDHEN and CDR2 SYDVKM. V trim: 5 bases; J trim: 4 bases; unmatched bases: 5.

This clonotype was picked up a small number of times. There is no known antigen for this receptor. The sample holds no much larger clone one base away, and base qualities are not on file. General conclusions and limits of the study: The number of individuals in the TCR sequencing and HLA analysis was acknowledged as relatively small.

The sequence links TRBV28 to TRBJ1-5, with 7 middle bases fitting TRBD1. The sample taken for sequencing was CD8+ T cells from PBMCs. The sequence was collected from a human donor with multiple sclerosis. The base sequence is TGTGCCAGCAGTCCGCTGACAGGGAATCAGCCCCAGCATTTT. It is translated as CASSPLTGNQPQHF.